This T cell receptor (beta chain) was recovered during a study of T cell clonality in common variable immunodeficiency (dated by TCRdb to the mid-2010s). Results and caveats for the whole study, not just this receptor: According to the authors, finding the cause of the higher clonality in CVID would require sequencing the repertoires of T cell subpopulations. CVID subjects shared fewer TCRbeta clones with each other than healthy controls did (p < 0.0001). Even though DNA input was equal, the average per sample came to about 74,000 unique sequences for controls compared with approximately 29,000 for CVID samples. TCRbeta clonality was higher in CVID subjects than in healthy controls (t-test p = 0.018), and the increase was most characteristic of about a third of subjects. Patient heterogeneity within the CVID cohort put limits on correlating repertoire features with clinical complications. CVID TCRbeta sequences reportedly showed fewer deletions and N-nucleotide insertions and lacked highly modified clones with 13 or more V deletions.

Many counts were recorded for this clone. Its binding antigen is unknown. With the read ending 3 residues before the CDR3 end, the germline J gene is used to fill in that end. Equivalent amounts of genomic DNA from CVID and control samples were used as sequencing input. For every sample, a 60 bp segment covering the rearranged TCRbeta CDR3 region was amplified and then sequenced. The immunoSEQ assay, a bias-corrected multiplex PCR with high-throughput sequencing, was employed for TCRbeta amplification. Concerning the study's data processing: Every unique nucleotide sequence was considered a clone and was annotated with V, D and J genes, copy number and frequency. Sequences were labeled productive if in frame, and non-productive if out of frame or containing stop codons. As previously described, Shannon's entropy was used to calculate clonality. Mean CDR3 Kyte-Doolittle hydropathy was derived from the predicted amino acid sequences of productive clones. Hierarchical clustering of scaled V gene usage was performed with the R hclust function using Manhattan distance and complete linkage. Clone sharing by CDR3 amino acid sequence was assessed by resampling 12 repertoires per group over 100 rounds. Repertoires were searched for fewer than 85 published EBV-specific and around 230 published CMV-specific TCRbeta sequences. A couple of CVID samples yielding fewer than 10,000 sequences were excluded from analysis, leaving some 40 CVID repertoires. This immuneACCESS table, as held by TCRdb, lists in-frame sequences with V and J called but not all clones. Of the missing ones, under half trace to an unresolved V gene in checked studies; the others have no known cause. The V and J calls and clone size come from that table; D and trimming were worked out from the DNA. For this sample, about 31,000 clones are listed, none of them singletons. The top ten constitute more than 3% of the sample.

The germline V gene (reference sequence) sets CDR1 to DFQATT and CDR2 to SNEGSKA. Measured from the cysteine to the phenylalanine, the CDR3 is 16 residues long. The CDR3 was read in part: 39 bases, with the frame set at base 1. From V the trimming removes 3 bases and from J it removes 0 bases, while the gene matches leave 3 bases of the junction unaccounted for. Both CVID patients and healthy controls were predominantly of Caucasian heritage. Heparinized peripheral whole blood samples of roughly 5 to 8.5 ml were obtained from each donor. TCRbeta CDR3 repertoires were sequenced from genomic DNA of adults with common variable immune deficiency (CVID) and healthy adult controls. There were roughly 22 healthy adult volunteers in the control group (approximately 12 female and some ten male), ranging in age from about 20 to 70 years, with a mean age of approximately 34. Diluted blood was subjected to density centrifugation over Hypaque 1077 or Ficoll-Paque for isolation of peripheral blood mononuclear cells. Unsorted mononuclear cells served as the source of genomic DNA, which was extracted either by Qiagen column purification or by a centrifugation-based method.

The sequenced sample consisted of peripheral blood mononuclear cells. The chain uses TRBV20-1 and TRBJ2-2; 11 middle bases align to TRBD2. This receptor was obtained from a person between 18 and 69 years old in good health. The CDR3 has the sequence CSASSSGRSNTGELFF. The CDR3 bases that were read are TGCAGTGCTAGTTCTAGCGGGAGGTCGAACACCGGGGAG.